This T cell receptor (beta chain) was sequenced for a study of shared clonotypes between healthy human individuals (dated by TCRdb to 2020 to 2022). With respect to the entire study: A couple of women and a few men aged 18 to 49 years were included in the cohort. For each donor, CD4 naive and CD4 memory were each run on three plates, CD8 naive on two plates, and CD8 memory on one plate. To estimate repertoire size and how much clonotype sharing occurs between individuals, the study deeply sequenced the blood TCR repertoires of 4 to 6 healthy adults. Different laboratories and diverse techniques were used to prepare libraries and sequence TCR repertoires, to increase sequencing depth and limit assay-specific biases. Per donor, leukapheresis produced somewhere between about 0.8 and 9.5 billion PBMCs.

The donors were healthy, HIV-negative adults with no recently reported acute infections or vaccinations. Only Caucasian adults living in Nashville, Tennessee, USA were represented among the donors. CD4+ T cells were enriched by magnetic negative selection, after which naive cells were positively selected on CD45RA and the negative fraction was taken as the memory subset. After blood collection by leukapheresis, PBMCs were isolated using Ficoll-Histopaque density gradient centrifugation and then cryopreserved in the vapor phase of liquid nitrogen. Analytical flow cytometry was used to check the purity and quantity of every magnetically sorted T cell population. Genomic DNA was isolated from every sorted fraction and measured by UV absorbance on a Nanodrop 2000c. Broad study findings and their caveats: Sampling was restricted to blood, and TCR repertoires in tissue are likely to differ from TCR repertoires in blood. The small number of donors limited the genetic and exposure-history diversity represented. Naive subsets generally had larger estimated clonotype richness than memory subsets did. Compared with non-shared clonotypes, the clonotypes found in all four sorted-subset donors had higher generation probabilities. Even with the large sequencing depth, rarefaction of the sorted-subset datasets indicated that sequencing was incomplete. Across four donors, around 5% of naive CD4, over 3% of naive CD8, around 2.1% of memory CD4, and 0.4% of memory CD8 clonotypes were shared. Based on pairwise subsampling, the degree of clonotype sharing among donors was expected to be affected by sequencing depth.

Using the deep immunoSEQ assay, multiplex PCR amplified TCR CDR3 regions from genomic DNA. Extracted genomic DNA from each cell subset was spread evenly across all wells of several immunoSEQ 96-well plates, with each plate serving as a replicate. For sorted subsets, each replicate PCR was loaded with about 200 ng genomic DNA, equivalent to about 30,000 T cell genomes. The purified libraries were quantified using a Qubit 3.0 fluorometer, sized with a Bioanalyzer 2100, and then quantified again using the KAPA Library Quantification kit. Every immunoSEQ 96-well plate was sequenced on a dedicated single-read 150-cycle Illumina NextSeq 550 flow cell. On the study's bioinformatics: The immunoSEQ output contained only junctional sequences without quality scores, so filtering could not match that applied to full-length reads. To assign V/J genes and CDR3, sequences were annotated against IMGT germline references using PyIR, a Python wrapper for IgBLAST v1.9. Any read was removed if the V/J assignment was weak (E-value above 1e-6), the CDR3 was missing, or the read contained stop codons, out-of-frame junctions, or ambiguous translated residues. A V3J clonotype was defined by an identical inferred V gene, J gene, and CDR3 amino acid sequence. Percentage overlap between repertoires was calculated by dividing the number of shared unique clonotypes by the size of the smaller repertoire. Three approaches were used to assess repertoire richness: RTK rarefaction, the Chao1 estimator, and Recon v2.1 estimates of unobserved clonotypes. For all TCRbeta clonotypes obtained by the gDNA method from several donors, generation probabilities were computed with OLGA. This immuneACCESS table, as held by TCRdb, lists in-frame sequences with V and J called but not all clones. Of the missing ones, under half trace to an unresolved V gene in checked studies; the others have no known cause. The V and J calls and the clone size are those of that table, but D and trimming were determined from the DNA. For this sample the table gives fewer than 3 million clones, of which about nine tenths were detected only once. Of the sample, 0.3% to 0.4% is held by the ten largest clones.

In regard to this clone: Which antigen it targets is not known. No clone much larger than this one lies a single base away; base qualities are absent.

This sequence originates from a man younger than 35 in good health. Some clones in this sample may be carry-over from other donors' samples. The sequenced sample consisted of naive CD4+ T cells from PBMCs. The sample's cell subset or site label is to be understood as: CD45RA+ positively selected.

The CDR3 amino acid sequence is: CATSRVGGKGLEQYF. The DNA sequence is TGTGCCACCAGCAGAGTGGGTGGGAAAGGGCTCGAGCAGTACTTC. Recombination joined TRBV15 with TRBJ2-7; no D segment can be confidently identified. The trim is 1 base for V and 6 bases for J, with a gap of 16 bases between the germline ends. Inclusive of the bounding cysteine and phenylalanine, the CDR3 is 15 residues long. Only CDR3 DNA is held: 45 bases, read in frame from base 1. CDR1 and CDR2 (LNHNV, YYDKDF) derive from the germline V gene (reference sequence).